This TCR beta chain was recorded in a study of cytomegalovirus exposure and HLA in healthy donors. CDR1 is MNHNS, CDR2 SASEGT, per germline. The CDR3 has 17 residues. V lost 0 bases to trimming and J lost 7 bases; unmatched junction nucleotides: 10. A remark on this clone: As yet, its antigen is unknown.

With 60 Vbeta and 13 Jbeta primers, the PCR was carried out. Using immunoSEQ multiplex PCR, the repertoire was profiled, and TCRdb retains in-frame clones only, with some absent. The sample holds 120,000 or so clones, around 70% seen once. Study findings and constraints: A further, later analysis showed that HLA-associated TCR beta chains (compared with equally common others) were more clonally expanded. In a later analysis, TCR association rates varied by HLA locus: DRB1 most, HLA-C fewest. It was confirmed in vitro that a few of the CMV-associated chains were specific for CMV antigens.

This receptor was identified in a woman in her forties or fifties in good health and CMV-seropositive. The specimen sequenced was PBMCs. The J gene is TRBJ1-3, the V gene TRBV6-1; 9 positions match TRBD1. The CDR3 is CASSEAGTGNIINTIYF. The CDR3 DNA is TGTGCCAGCAGTGAAGCTGGGACAGGGAATATTATCAACACCATATATTTT.